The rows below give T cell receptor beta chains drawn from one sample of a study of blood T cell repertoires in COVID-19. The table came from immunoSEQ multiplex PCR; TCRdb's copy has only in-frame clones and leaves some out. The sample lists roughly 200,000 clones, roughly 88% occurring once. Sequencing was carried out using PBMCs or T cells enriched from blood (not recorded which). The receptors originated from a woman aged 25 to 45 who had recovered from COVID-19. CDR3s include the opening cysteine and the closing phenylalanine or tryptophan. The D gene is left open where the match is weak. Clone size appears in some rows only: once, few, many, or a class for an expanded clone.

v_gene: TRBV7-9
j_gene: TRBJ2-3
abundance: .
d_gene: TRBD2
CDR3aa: CASNPGGPGWYF
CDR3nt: TGTGCCAGCAATCCGGGAGGGCCCGGTTGGTATTTT

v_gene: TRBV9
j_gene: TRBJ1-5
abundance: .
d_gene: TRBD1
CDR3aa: CASSVEGQGGNQPQHF
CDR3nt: TGTGCCAGCAGCGTAGAAGGACAGGGTGGCAATCAGCCCCAGCATTTT

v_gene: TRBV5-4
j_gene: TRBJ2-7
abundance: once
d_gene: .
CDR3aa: CASSHHGELYEQYF
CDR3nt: TGTGCCAGCAGCCATCACGGGGAACTCTACGAGCAGTACTTC

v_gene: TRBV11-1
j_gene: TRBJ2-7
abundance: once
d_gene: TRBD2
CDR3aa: CASSLTLAGSEQYF
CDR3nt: TGTGCCAGCAGCTTAACACTAGCGGGGTCAGAGCAGTACTTC

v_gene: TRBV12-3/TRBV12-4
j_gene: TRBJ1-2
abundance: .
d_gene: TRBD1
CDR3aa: CASSTGVGYGYTF
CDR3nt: TGTGCCAGCAGTACAGGGGTCGGCTATGGCTACACCTTC

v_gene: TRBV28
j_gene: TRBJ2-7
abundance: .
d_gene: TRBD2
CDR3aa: CASSPILAGVQQYF
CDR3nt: TGTGCCAGCAGCCCTATACTAGCGGGAGTGCAGCAGTACTTC

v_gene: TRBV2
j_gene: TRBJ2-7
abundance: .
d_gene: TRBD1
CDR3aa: CASSGRQGWEQYF
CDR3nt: TGTGCCAGCAGTGGACGACAGGGATGGGAGCAGTACTTC

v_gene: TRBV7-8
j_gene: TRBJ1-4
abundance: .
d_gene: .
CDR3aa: CASSDVWKRGNEKLFF
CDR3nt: TGTGCCAGCAGCGATGTTTGGAAAAGGGGCAATGAAAAACTGTTTTTT

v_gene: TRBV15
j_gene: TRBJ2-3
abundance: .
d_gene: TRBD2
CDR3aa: CATSSPPGTSDTDTQYF
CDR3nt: TGTGCCACCAGCAGTCCCCCCGGGACTAGCGACACAGATACGCAGTATTTT

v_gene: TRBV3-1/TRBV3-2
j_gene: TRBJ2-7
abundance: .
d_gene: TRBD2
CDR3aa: CASSQDRTSGSYEQYF
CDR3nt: TGTGCCAGCAGCCAGGACCGTACTAGCGGTTCCTACGAGCAGTACTTC

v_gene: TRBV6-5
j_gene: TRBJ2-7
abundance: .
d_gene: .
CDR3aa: CASRPAGGSTYEQYF
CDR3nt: TGTGCCAGCAGACCTGCTGGCGGGTCGACCTACGAGCAGTACTTC

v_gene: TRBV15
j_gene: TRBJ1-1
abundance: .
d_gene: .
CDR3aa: CATSIGVMNTEAFF
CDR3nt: TGTGCCACCAGCATCGGGGTAATGAACACTGAAGCTTTCTTT

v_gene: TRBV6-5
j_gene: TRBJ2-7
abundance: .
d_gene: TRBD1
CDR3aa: CASRQTGTGVVEQYF
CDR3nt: TGTGCCAGCAGGCAAACCGGGACAGGGGTGGTCGAGCAGTACTTC

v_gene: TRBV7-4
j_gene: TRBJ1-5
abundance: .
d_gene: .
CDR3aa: CASSLAVWPSNQPQHF
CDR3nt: TGTGCCAGCAGCTTAGCGGTTTGGCCCTCTAATCAGCCCCAGCATTTT

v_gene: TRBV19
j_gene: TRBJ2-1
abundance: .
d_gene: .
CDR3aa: CASNEGGGRYNEQFF
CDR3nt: TGTGCCAGTAACGAGGGAGGAGGGAGATACAATGAGCAGTTCTTC

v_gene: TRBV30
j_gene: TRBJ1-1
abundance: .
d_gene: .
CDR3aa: CAWSPQTEAFF
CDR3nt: TGTGCCTGGAGCCCACAGACTGAAGCTTTCTTT

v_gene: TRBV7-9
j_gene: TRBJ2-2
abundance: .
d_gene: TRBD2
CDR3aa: CASSLETAGATFTGELFF
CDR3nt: TGTGCCAGCAGCTTAGAAACAGCGGGAGCAACCTTCACCGGGGAGCTGTTTTTT

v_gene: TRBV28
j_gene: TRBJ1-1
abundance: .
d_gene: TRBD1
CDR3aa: CASSFSLRTGGRIEAFF
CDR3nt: TGTGCCAGCAGCTTTAGTCTTCGGACAGGGGGTAGGATTGAAGCTTTCTTT

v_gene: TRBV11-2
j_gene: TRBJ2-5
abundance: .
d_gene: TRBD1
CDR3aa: CASSSGKGQWGETQYF
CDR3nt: TGTGCCAGCAGCTCCGGAAAGGGACAGTGGGGAGAGACCCAGTACTTC

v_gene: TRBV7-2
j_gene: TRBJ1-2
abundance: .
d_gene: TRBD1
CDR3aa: CASSLMGQGSYGYTF
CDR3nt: TGTGCCAGCAGCTTAATGGGACAGGGGTCCTATGGCTACACCTTC

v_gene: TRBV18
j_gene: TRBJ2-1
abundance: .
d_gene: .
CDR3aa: CASSGVLGSSYNEQFF
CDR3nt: TGTGCCAGCTCAGGGGTACTCGGGAGCTCCTACAATGAGCAGTTCTTC

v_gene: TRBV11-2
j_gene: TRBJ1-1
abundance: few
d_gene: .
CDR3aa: CASSLSGKNTEAFF
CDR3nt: TGTGCCAGCAGCTTATCAGGGAAGAACACTGAAGCTTTCTTT

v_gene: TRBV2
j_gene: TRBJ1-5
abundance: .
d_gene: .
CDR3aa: CASSETREPQHF
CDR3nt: TGTGCCAGCAGTGAAACGCGGGAGCCCCAACATTTT